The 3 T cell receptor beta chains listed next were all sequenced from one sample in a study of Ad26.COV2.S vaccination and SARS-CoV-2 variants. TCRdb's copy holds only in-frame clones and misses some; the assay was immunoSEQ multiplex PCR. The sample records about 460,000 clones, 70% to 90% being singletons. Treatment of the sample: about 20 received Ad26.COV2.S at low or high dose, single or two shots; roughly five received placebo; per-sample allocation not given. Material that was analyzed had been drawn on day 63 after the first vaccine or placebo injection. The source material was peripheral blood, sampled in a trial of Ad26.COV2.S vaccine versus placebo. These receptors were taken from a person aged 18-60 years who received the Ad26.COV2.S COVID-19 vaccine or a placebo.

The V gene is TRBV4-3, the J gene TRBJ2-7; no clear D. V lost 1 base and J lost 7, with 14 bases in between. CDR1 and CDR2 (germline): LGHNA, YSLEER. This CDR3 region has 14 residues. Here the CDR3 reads CASSQGGALEEQYF. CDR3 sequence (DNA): TGCGCCAGCAGCCAAGGAGGAGCCTTGGAGGAGCAGTACTTC.

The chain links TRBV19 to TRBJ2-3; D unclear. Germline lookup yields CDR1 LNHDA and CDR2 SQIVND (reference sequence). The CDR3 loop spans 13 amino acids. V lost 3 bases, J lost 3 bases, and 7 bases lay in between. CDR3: CASSIRVTDTQYF. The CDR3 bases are TGTGCCAGTAGTATCCGGGTTACAGATACGCAGTATTTT.

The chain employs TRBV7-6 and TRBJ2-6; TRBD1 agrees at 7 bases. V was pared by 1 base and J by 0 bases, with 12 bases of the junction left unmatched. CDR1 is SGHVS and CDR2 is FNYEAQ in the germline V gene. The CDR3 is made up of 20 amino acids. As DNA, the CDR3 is TGTGCCAGCAGCTTAGGGAAGGGGGCAGGCAGGGGCTCTGGGGCCAACGTCCTGACTTTC. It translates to CASSLGKGAGRGSGANVLTF.